Detailed here is one T cell receptor beta chain. What it binds is unknown. TRB amplification used approximately 250 ng of peripheral blood genomic DNA. The sample originates from a study of T cell clusters in autoimmune cytopenias. The CDR3 runs to 16 residues. The V gene's germline CDR1 is DFQATT and CDR2 SNEGSKA (reference sequence). TRB was amplified by touch-down multiplex PCR, primer pools A and B combined. Reanalyzing the multiplex PCR reads, TCRdb keeps one entry per CDR3 protein, without DNA. The table lists 5,800 or so distinct CDR3 sequences. Findings and limits, study-wide: Clustering suggested that physiological T cell clusters were missing in primary autoimmune cytopenia patients. TRB repertoire shifts in secondary cytopenia and chronic lymphocytic leukemia mostly reflected lymphoma, not autoimmunity.

Sample: peripheral blood. This chain joins TRBV20-1 and TRBJ2-1; as DNA is missing, the TRBD1 call by TCRdb cannot be tested. This receptor was identified in a human donor with an autoimmune cytopenia or autoimmune hepatitis (not recorded which). The CDR3 sequence: CSARDSLRTGPNEQFF.